This T cell receptor (beta chain) came from a study of blood T cell repertoires in COVID-19. Study-wide background: Acute and convalescent COVID-19 samples came from the United States, Italy and Spain. T cells, B-cell-depleted T cells, or PBMCs supplied cDNA or gDNA.

Authors' data handling: Quantification of nucleated cells was approximated via reference gene primer amplification. The table came from immunoSEQ multiplex PCR; TCRdb's copy has only in-frame clones and leaves some out. V and J calls and clone size are given by that table; D and trimming were obtained from the DNA. The sample lists under 85,000 clones, more than 70% seen once, with 5.1% in the top ten. This sequence was found in a man older than 75 with acute or convalescent COVID-19. The sequenced material came from peripheral blood.

The CDR3 reads CASSLPTGADTQYF. Written as DNA, the CDR3 is TGTGCCAGCAGTTTACCGACAGGGGCAGATACGCAGTATTTT. V and J are TRBV28 and TRBJ2-3, with 8 bases that match TRBD1. The germline V gene has CDR1 MDHEN and CDR2 SYDVKM. With 2 bases clipped from V and 4 bases from J, the junction kept 2 bases outside the gene matches. This CDR3 has 14 amino acids.